The entry below describes one T cell receptor beta chain. Its antigen is currently unknown. This sample includes further DNA sequences coding for the same CDR3. The data were obtained in a study of CD8+ T cells in alopecia areata. Notes on the study in general: It was lesional scalp, especially alopecia totalis/universalis, that showed higher clonality than normal scalp. On tofacitinib, scalp and blood still held many of the expanded lesional clones.

RNA, once extracted, was reverse transcribed into cDNA for use as the sequencing template. This table comes from immunoSEQ multiplex PCR, and its TCRdb copy is limited to in-frame clones, with some not included. The sample carries some 200,000 clones, roughly 62% recorded once. The treatment is: oral pan-JAK inhibitor, 5-10 mg twice daily. V was cut by 2 bases and J by 5 bases, with 3 bases left in between. Germline assignment: CDR1 MNHEY and CDR2 SVGAGI. CDR3 size: 11 residues. The rearrangement uses TRBV6-5 and TRBJ2-5; D gene uncertain. This specimen was CD8+ T cells sorted from blood, taken at week 24, from a patient treated with tofacitinib. This clonotype was sampled from a human donor with alopecia areata. CDR3 residues: CASSYRETQYF. The CDR3 nucleotides are TGTGCCAGCAGTTACCGTGAGACCCAGTACTTC.